These 4 T cell receptor beta chains share one sample of origin, sequenced in a study of vaccination and CD4 T cells after COVID-19. These receptors' targets are unknown. Treatment noted: approximately 11-day PBMC culture with coronavirus spike peptide pools or control peptides (ViraFEST assay). The Oncomine TCR Beta short-read assay generated sequence data from the DNA of cultured CD4+ T cells. TCRdb recomputed calls from the PCR reads with MiXCR, one row per CDR3 protein. The profile shows roughly 15,000 distinct CDR3 sequences, around 72% of them singletons. Sample: CD4+ T cells from blood, cultured in vitro. The receptor source for this set is a human donor who had recovered from COVID-19.

The J gene is TRBJ1-1, the V gene TRBV29-1; 7 positions match TRBD1. There are 13 residues in the CDR3. J gave up 4 bases and V 5 bases, and 7 bases lay outside the gene matches. Looked up from germline, CDR1 is SQVTM and CDR2 is ANQGSEA. CDR3 nucleotide sequence: TGCAGCGTTCTCCCCAGACAGGGCACTGAAGCTTTCTTT. Its translation is CSVLPRQGTEAFF.

The chain employs TRBV7-2 and TRBJ1-1; D not resolved. Trimming left V 1 base short and J 1 base short, with 19 bases between. Germline values: CDR1 SGHTA, CDR2 FQGNSA. This CDR3 is built from 18 residues. CDR3 loop: CASSLVAAGTAANTEAFF. DNA for the CDR3: TGTGCCAGCAGCTTAGTTGCAGCGGGAACGGCCGCGAACACTGAAGCTTTCTTT.

This clonotype was seen only a few times. The chain is built from TRBV6-1 and TRBJ1-2; perhaps TRBD1 as D (6 bases). V was trimmed by 10 bases and J by 1 base, leaving 25 bases between them. This CDR3 is 17 amino acids long. Germline lookup yields CDR1 MNHNS and CDR2 SASEGT. The CDR3 is CATWTLGGALVNYGYTF. Written as DNA, the CDR3 is TGTGCCACCTGGACATTGGGGGGGGCCCTAGTTAACTATGGCTACACCTTC.

The chain couples TRBV30 to TRBJ2-7; no reliable D call. CDR1 is GTSNPN and CDR2 is SVGIG in the germline V gene (reference sequence). CDR3 length equals 13 residues. Trimming left V 0 bases short and J 0 bases short, with 6 bases between. The CDR3 bases are TGTGCCTGGAGTGTACAGTTCTCCTACGAGCAGTACTTC. Amino acid sequence: CAWSVQFSYEQYF.